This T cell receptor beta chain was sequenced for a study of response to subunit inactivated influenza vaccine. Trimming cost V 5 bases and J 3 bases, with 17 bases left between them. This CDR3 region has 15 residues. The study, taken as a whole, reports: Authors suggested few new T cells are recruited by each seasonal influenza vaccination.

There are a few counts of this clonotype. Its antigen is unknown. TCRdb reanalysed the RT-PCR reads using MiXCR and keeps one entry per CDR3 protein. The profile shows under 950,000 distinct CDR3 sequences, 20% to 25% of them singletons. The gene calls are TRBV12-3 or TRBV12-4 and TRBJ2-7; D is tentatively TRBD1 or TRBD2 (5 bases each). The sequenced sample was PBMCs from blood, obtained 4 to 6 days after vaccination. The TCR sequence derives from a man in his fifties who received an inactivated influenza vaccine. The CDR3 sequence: CASSRMTASRYEQYF. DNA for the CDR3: TGTGCCAGCAGTCGGATGACAGCTAGCCGCTACGAGCAGTACTTC.